This T cell receptor (beta chain) emerged from a study of blood T cell repertoires in COVID-19. V lost 6 bases to trimming and J lost 5 bases; unmatched junction nucleotides: 8. This CDR3 has 14 amino acids. Germline CDR1 and CDR2: MNHEY and SMNVEV (reference sequence). This table comes from immunoSEQ multiplex PCR, and its TCRdb copy is limited to in-frame clones, with some not included. Here the sample spans some 100,000 clones, about 83% being singletons. The V and J genes are TRBV27 and TRBJ2-5, with 8 positions matching TRBD2. Sample: peripheral blood. This receptor was obtained from a man aged 70-80 years with acute or convalescent COVID-19. CDR3 in amino acids: CASSRREGRETQYF. As DNA, the CDR3 is TGTGCCAGCAGCAGACGGGAGGGAAGGGAGACCCAGTACTTC.